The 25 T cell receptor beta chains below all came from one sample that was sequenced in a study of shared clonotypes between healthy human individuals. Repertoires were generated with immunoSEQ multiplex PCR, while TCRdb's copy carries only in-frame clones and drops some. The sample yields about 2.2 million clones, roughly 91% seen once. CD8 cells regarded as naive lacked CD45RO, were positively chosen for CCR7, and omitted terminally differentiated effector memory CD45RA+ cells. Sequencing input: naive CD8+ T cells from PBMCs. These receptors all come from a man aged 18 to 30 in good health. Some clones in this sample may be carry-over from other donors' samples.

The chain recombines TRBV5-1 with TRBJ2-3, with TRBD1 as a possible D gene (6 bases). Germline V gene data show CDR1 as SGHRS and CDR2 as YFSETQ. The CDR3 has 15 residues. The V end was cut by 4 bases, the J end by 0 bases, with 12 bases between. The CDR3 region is CASSPGEFSTDTQYF. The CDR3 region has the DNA TGCGCCAGCAGCCCAGGGGAATTTAGCACAGATACGCAGTATTTT. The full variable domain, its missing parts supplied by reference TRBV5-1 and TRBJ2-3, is KAGVTQTPRYLIKTRGQQVTLSCSPISGHRSVSWYQQTPGQGLQFLFEYFSETQRNKGNFPGRFSGRQFSNSRSEMNVSTLELGDSALYLCASSPGEFSTDTQYFGPGTRLTVL.

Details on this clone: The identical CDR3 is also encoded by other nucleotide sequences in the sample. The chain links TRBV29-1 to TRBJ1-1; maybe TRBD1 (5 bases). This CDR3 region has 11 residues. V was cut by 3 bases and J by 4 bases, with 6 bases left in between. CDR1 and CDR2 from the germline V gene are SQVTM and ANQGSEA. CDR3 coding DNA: TGCAGCGTTGATGGGGGCACTGAAGCTTTCTTT. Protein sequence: CSVDGGTEAFF.

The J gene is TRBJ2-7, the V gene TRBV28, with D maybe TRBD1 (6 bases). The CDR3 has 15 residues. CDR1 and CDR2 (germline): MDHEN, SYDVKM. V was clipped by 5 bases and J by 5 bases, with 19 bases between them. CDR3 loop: CASSPDWDTPHEQYF. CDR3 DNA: TGTGCCAGCAGTCCCGATTGGGACACGCCCCACGAGCAGTACTTC.

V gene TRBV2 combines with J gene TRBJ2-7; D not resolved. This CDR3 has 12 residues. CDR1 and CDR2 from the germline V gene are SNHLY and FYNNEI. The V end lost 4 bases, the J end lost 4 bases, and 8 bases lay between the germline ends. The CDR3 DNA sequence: TGTGCCAGCAGTGTCTCCCGTTACGAGCAGTACTTC. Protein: CASSVSRYEQYF. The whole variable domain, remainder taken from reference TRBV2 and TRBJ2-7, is EPEVTQTPSHQVTQMGQEVILRCVPISNHLYFYWYRQILGQKVEFLVSFYNNEISEKSEIFDDQFSVERPDGSNFTLKIRSTKLEDSAMYFCASSVSRYEQYFGPGTRLTVT.

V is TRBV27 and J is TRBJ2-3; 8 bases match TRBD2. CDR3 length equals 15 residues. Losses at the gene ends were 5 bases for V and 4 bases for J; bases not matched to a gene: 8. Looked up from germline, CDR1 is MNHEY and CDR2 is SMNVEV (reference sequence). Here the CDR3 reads CASSPRTSLPDTQYF. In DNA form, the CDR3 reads TGTGCCAGCAGTCCCCGGACTAGCCTCCCAGATACGCAGTATTTT.

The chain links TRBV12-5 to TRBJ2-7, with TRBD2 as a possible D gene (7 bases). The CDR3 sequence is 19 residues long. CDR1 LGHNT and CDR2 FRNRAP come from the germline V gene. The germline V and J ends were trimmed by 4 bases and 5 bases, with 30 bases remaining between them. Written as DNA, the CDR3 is TGTGCTAGTGGTTCGCCGACTATCCCTGGGGGGGCCTGGGCCGACGAGCAGTACTTC. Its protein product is CASGSPTIPGGAWADEQYF.

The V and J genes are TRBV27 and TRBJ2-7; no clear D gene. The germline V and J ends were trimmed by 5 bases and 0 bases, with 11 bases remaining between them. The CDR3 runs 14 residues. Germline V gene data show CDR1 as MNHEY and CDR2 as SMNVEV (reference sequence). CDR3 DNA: TGTGCCAGCAGTCTAACATCGTTCTCCTACGAGCAGTACTTC. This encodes CASSLTSFSYEQYF.

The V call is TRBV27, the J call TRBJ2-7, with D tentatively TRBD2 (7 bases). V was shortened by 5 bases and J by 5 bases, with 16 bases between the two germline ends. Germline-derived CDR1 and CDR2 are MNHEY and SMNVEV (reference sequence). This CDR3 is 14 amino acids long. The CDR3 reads CASSHRRGGDEQYF. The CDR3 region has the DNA TGTGCCAGCAGTCACAGGAGGGGGGGGGACGAGCAGTACTTC.

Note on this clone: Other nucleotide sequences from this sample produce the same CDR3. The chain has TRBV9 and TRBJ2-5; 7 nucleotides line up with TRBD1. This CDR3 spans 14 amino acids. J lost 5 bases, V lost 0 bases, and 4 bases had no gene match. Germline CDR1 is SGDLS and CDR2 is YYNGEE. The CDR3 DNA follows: TGTGCCAGCAGCGTAGGAGACAGGGTCGAGACCCAGTACTTC. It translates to CASSVGDRVETQYF.

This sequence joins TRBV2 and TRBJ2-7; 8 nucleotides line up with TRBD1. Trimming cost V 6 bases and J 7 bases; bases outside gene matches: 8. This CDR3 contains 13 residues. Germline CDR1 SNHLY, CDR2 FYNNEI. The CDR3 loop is CASRGTGAREQYF. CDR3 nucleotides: TGTGCCAGCAGAGGGACAGGAGCGCGAGAGCAGTACTTC. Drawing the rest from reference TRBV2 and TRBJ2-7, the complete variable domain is EPEVTQTPSHQVTQMGQEVILRCVPISNHLYFYWYRQILGQKVEFLVSFYNNEISEKSEIFDDQFSVERPDGSNFTLKIRSTKLEDSAMYFCASRGTGAREQYFGPGTRLTVT.

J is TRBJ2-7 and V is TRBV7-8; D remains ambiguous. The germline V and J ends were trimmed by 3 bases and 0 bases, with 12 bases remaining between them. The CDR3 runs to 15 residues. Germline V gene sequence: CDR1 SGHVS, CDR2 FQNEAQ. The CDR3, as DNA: TGTGCCAGCAGCTTGGACGCCGAGGTCTCCTACGAGCAGTACTTC. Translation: CASSLDAEVSYEQYF. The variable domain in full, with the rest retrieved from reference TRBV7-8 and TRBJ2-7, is GAGVSQSPRYKVAKRGQDVALRCDPISGHVSLFWYQQALGQGPEFLTYFQNEAQLDKSGLPSDRFFAERPEGSVSTLKIQRTQQEDSAVYLCASSLDAEVSYEQYFGPGTRLTVT.

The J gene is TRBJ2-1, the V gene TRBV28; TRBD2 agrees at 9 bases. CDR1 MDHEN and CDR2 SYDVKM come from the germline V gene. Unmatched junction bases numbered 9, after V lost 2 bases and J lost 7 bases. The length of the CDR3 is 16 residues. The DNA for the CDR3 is TGTGCCAGCAGTTTAGTGCGGGAGGGCCCGGGTAATGAGCAGTTCTTC. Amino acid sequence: CASSLVREGPGNEQFF.

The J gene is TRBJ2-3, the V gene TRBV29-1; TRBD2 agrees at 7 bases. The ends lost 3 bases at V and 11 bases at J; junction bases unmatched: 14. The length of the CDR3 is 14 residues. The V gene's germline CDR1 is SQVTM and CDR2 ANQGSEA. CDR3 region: CSVETRSAGRGQYF. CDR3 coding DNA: TGCAGCGTTGAGACGCGGTCAGCGGGGCGGGGGCAGTATTTT.

CDR3 bases: TGTGCCAGCAGTTTCGGGACAGGGTATCTAGGAATATCTGAAGCTTTCTTT. Translation gives CASSFGTGYLGISEAFF. This chain links TRBV28 with TRBJ1-1; TRBD1 matches 9 bases. Germline V lookup: CDR1 MDHEN, CDR2 SYDVKM. V dropped 3 bases and J dropped 6; count of bases not matched to a gene: 14. The CDR3 loop spans 17 amino acids.

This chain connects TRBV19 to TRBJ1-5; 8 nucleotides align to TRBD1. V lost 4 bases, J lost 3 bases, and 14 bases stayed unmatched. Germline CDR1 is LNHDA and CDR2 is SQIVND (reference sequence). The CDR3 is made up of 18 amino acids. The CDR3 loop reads CASSTERTGRFNNQPQHF. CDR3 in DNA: TGTGCCAGTAGTACAGAGCGGACAGGGCGGTTTAACAATCAGCCCCAGCATTTT.

The CDR3 sequence is CASSTRVGDTQYF. The CDR3, as DNA: TGTGCCAGCAGCACCCGGGTGGGGGATACGCAGTATTTT. V and J are TRBV7-3 and TRBJ2-3; no firm D call. The CDR3 consists of 13 residues. V was pared by 5 bases and J by 6 bases, with 12 bases between. Germline V CDR1 and CDR2: SGHTA, FQGTGA.

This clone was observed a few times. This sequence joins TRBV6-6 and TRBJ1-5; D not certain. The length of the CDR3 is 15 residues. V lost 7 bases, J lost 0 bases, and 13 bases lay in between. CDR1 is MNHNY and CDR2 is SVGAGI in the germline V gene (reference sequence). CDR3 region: CASIPRGGSNQPQHF. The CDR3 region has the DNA TGTGCCAGCATCCCCCGCGGCGGTAGCAATCAGCCCCAGCATTTT.

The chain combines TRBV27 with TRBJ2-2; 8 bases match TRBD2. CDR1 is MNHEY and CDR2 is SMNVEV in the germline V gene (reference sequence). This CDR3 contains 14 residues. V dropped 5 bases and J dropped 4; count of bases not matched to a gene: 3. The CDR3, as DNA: TGTGCCAGCAGTCTTCGGGGGGGCACCGGGGAGCTGTTTTTT. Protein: CASSLRGGTGELFF.

The CDR3 DNA follows: TGTGCCAGCACCGATCGGACGGACAATTATGGCTACACCTTC. Protein: CASTDRTDNYGYTF. The chain couples TRBV7-9 to TRBJ1-2; TRBD1 might be the D (5 bases). The CDR3 has 14 amino acids. With 7 bases removed from V and 5 bases from J, the gap between germline ends came to 17 bases. Germline CDR1 SEHNR, CDR2 FQNEAQ (reference sequence).

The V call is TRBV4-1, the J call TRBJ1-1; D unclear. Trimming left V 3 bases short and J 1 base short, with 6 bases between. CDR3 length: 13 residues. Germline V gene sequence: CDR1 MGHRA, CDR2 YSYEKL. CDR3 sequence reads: CASSHHRNTEAFF. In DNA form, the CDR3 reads TGCGCCAGCAGCCATCATAGGAACACTGAAGCTTTCTTT.

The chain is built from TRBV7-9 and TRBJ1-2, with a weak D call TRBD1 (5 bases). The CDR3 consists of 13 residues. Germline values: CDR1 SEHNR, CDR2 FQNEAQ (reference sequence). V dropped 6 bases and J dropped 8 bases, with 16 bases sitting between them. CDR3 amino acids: CASSTFIRQGYTF. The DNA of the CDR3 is TGTGCCAGCAGTACCTTTATCAGACAGGGCTACACCTTC.

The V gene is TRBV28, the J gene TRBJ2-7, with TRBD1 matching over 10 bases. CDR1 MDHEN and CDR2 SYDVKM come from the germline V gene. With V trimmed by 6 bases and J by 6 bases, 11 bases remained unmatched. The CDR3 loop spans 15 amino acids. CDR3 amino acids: CASSIIGDRGREQYF. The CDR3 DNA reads TGTGCCAGCAGCATCATAGGGGACAGGGGACGCGAGCAGTACTTC.

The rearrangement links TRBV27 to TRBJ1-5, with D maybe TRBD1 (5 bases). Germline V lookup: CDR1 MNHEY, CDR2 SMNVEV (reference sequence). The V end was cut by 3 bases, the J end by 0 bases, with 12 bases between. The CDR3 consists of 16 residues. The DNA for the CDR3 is TGTGCCAGCAGTTTTCGGGGACCCCATAGCAATCAGCCCCAGCATTTT. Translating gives CASSFRGPHSNQPQHF.

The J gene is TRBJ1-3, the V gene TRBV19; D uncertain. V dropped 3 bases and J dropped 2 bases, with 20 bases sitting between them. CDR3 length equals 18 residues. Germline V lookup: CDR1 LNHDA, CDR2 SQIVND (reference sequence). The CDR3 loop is CASSMILGGGGPGNTIYF. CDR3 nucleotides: TGTGCCAGTAGTATGATCCTTGGCGGCGGTGGCCCTGGAAACACCATATATTTT.

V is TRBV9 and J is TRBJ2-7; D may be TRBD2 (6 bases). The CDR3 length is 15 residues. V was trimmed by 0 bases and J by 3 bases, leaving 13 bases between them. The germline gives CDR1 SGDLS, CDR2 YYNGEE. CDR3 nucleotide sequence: TGTGCCAGCAGCGTAGGGGGGGAAGGCTACTACGAGCAGTACTTC. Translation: CASSVGGEGYYEQYF. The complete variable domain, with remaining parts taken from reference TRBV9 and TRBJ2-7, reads DSGVTQTPKHLITATGQRVTLRCSPRSGDLSVYWYQQSLDQGLQFLIQYYNGEERAKGNILERFSAQQFPDLHSELNLSSLELGDSALYFCASSVGGEGYYEQYFGPGTRLTVT.